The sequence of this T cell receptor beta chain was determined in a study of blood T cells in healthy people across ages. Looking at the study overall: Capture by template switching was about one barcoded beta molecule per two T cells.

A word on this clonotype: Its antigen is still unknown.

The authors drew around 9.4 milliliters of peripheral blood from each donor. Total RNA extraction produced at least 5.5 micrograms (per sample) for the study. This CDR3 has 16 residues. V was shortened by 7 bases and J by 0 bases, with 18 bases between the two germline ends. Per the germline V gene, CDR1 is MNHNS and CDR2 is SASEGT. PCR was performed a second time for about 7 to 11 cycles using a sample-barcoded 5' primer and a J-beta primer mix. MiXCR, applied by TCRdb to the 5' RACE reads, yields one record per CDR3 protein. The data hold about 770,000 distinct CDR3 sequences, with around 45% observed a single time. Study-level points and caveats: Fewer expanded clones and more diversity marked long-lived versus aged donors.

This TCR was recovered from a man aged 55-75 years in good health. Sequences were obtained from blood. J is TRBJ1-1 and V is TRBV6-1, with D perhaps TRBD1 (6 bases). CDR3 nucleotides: TGTGCCAGCAAAAGGCGGGAGGGACAAATGAACACTGAAGCTTTCTTT. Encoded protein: CASKRREGQMNTEAFF.